The 5 T cell receptor beta chains below were found in one sample sequenced in a study of T cells in localized non-small cell lung cancer. Data came from immunoSEQ multiplex PCR; TCRdb stores just in-frame clones and leaves some out. This sample has 3,000 or so clones, with around 24% found just once. The source material was lung tumor tissue, sampled before any cancer treatment. The receptors derive from a female donor older than 55 with stage I lung adenocarcinoma.

The CDR3 sequence is CAWSLSDYEQYF. The CDR3 coding sequence is TGTGCCTGGAGTCTTTCAGACTACGAGCAGTACTTC. The J gene is TRBJ2-7, the V gene TRBV30; no clear D gene. In germline, CDR1 is GTSNPN, CDR2 SVGIG (reference sequence). The V end lost 2 bases, the J end lost 3 bases, and 8 bases lay between the germline ends. There are 12 residues in the CDR3.

This clone was counted between two and nine times. The chain combines TRBV11-3 with TRBJ2-7, with 8 bases fitting TRBD1. Trimming at V came to 4 bases and at J to 2 bases, leaving 7 bases not matched to a gene. CDR3 size: 15 residues. Germline CDR1 reads SGHNT; CDR2 reads YENEEA. The CDR3 DNA sequence: TGTGCCAGCAGCTCATGGGACAGGTCGGCCTACGAGCAGTACTTC. Translated, it gives CASSSWDRSAYEQYF.

By sample fraction, this clone is medium-sized. The chain carries TRBV6-8 and TRBJ2-2; TRBD1 matches at 7 bases. With 6 bases clipped from V and 3 bases from J, the junction kept 7 bases outside the gene matches. Per germline, CDR1 MNHGY and CDR2 SAAAGT. There are 15 residues in the CDR3. CDR3 sequence (DNA): TGTGCCAGCAGCCGGGACAGAGGTTACACCGGGGAGCTGTTTTTT. It translates to CASSRDRGYTGELFF.

A few counts support this clone. The chain recombines TRBV30 with TRBJ2-1, with D maybe TRBD1 (5 bases). The CDR3 runs 14 residues. Germline values: CDR1 GTSNPN, CDR2 SVGIG (reference sequence). Trimming stripped 7 bases from V and 0 bases from J, with 13 bases between. Here the CDR3 reads CAYLRQGSYNEQFF. The CDR3 DNA sequence: TGTGCCTACTTACGCCAGGGCTCCTACAATGAGCAGTTCTTC.

This rearrangement joins TRBV28 to TRBJ2-2; D is possibly TRBD2 (6 bases). V gave up 6 bases and J gave up 0 bases, with 11 bases separating them. The germline gives CDR1 MDHEN, CDR2 SYDVKM. The CDR3 has 15 amino acids. The CDR3 region is CASSPGTSNTGELFF. The CDR3 DNA reads as TGTGCCAGCAGCCCCGGGACTTCGAACACCGGGGAGCTGTTTTTT.